Below are 8 T cell receptor beta chains sequenced from a single sample in a study of blood T cell repertoires in COVID-19. Libraries were prepared by immunoSEQ multiplex PCR; TCRdb keeps only in-frame clonotypes and omits some of them. The data contain about 160,000 clones, around 84% of them singletons. Input material: peripheral blood. The receptors stem from a human donor with acute or convalescent COVID-19. The donor label of this sample is uncertain.

This chain connects TRBV19 to TRBJ2-1; the D gene is possibly TRBD1 (5 bases). The CDR3 is made up of 15 amino acids. CDR1 is LNHDA and CDR2 is SQIVND in the germline V gene (reference sequence). The V end was cut by 1 base, the J end by 5 bases, with 12 bases between. The CDR3 DNA sequence: TGTGCCAGTAGTATAGCGGGCTGGGGCCACAATGAGCAGTTCTTC. This codes for CASSIAGWGHNEQFF.

This rearrangement joins TRBV7-9 to TRBJ2-1, with D perhaps matching TRBD1 (6 bases). Per germline, CDR1 SEHNR and CDR2 FQNEAQ (reference sequence). The V gene lost 5 bases and the J gene lost 3 bases, with 17 bases spanning the gap. CDR3 size: 16 residues. CDR3 residues: CASSHLGGGLYNEQFF. In DNA, the CDR3 is TGTGCCAGCAGCCATTTAGGTGGGGGCCTCTACAATGAGCAGTTCTTC.

This clone was found once. This chain joins TRBV2 and TRBJ2-1; 15 positions match TRBD2. Germline CDR1 SNHLY, CDR2 FYNNEI. J was trimmed by 8 bases and V by 10 bases; bases with no gene match: 9. The CDR3 is made up of 15 amino acids. Written as DNA, the CDR3 is TGTGCCACCGTGGAGGGGACTAGCGGGGGGTATGAGCAGTTCTTC. Its translation: CATVEGTSGGYEQFF.

The chain recombines TRBV5-4 with TRBJ1-4; D uncertain. Trimming shortened V by 3 bases and J by 8 bases, and 17 bases separated the two germline ends. This CDR3 comprises 15 residues. Germline V lookup: CDR1 SGHNT, CDR2 YYREEE (reference sequence). The CDR3 sequence: CASSSRGSMEEKLFF. DNA for the CDR3: TGTGCCAGCAGCTCCCGCGGGAGTATGGAGGAAAAACTGTTTTTT.

V and J are TRBV14 and TRBJ2-2, with TRBD2 matching 7 bases. Trimming removed 6 bases from V and 2 bases from J; junction bases left unmatched: 6. This CDR3 comprises 15 residues. Per germline, CDR1 SGHDN and CDR2 FVKESK. CDR3 sequence reads: CASSLSGVNTGELFF. In DNA, the CDR3 is TGTGCCAGCAGTCTGAGCGGGGTTAACACCGGGGAGCTGTTTTTT.

V gene TRBV6-1 combines with J gene TRBJ1-1, with D perhaps TRBD1 (6 bases). The V end lost 3 bases, the J end lost 1 base, and 6 bases lay between the germline ends. The CDR3 runs to 13 residues. Germline CDR1 MNHNS, CDR2 SASEGT. CDR3 coding DNA: TGTGCCAGCAGTGACAGGGGGAACACTGAAGCTTTCTTT. It codes for CASSDRGNTEAFF.

This chain uses TRBV28 with TRBJ1-2, with 9 bases matching TRBD1. Unmatched junction bases numbered 5, after V lost 3 bases and J lost 6 bases. CDR1 and CDR2 (germline): MDHEN, SYDVKM. The CDR3 has 14 amino acids. The CDR3 reads CASSFAGTGNGYTF. The DNA of the CDR3 is TGTGCCAGCAGTTTCGCCGGGACAGGGAATGGCTACACCTTC.

This chain links TRBV14 with TRBJ2-2, with 7 bases fitting TRBD2. Unmatched junction bases numbered 6, after V lost 2 bases and J lost 3 bases. CDR1 and CDR2 (germline): SGHDN, FVKESK. The CDR3 covers 16 residues. The CDR3 DNA reads TGTGCCAGCAGCCAACGGCGGGGGACCCACACCGGGGAGCTGTTTTTT. Amino acid sequence: CASSQRRGTHTGELFF. The variable domain in full, with the rest retrieved from reference TRBV14 and TRBJ2-2, is EAGVTQFPSHSVIEKGQTVTLRCDPISGHDNLYWYRRVMGKEIKFLLHFVKESKQDESGMPNNRFLAERTGGTYSTLKVQPAELEDSGVYFCASSQRRGTHTGELFFGEGSRLTVL.